The rows below give T cell receptor beta chains drawn from one sample of a study of a mutant IDH1 vaccine in newly diagnosed glioma. The table came from immunoSEQ multiplex PCR; TCRdb's copy has only in-frame clones and leaves some out. The repertoire consists of about 36,000 clones, with 75% to 90% occurring once and the leading ten covering about 16%. Antigen specificity for these receptors is unknown. This specimen consisted of peripheral blood mononuclear cells (PBMCs), obtained from a glioma patient whose treatment included an IDH1 peptide vaccine. The source of these receptors is a woman aged 30 to 39 with glioma. Some clones in this sample may be carry-over from other donors' samples. CDR3s include the opening cysteine and the closing phenylalanine or tryptophan. The D gene is left open where the match is weak. Size values are once, few and many counts, or a class for expanded clones, and some rows have none.

14	TRBV30	NA	TRBD2	TRBJ2-1	TGTGCCTGGGCTAGCGGGAGTGGAGAGAATGAGCAGTTCTTC	CAWASGSGENEQFF
16	TRBV14	NA	TRBD1	TRBJ2-5	TGTGCCAGCAGCCGGCGGGCAGGGGGCAACCAAGAGACCCAGTACTTC	CASSRRAGGNQETQYF
13	TRBV6-5	NA	TRBD1	TRBJ2-3	TGTGCCAGCAGTTCCGACAGGGGACATACGCAGTATTTT	CASSSDRGHTQYF
14	TRBV7-3	few	TRBD1	TRBJ1-1	TGTGCCAGCAGCCTCGGACAGGGGGCTACTGAAGCTTTCTTT	CASSLGQGATEAFF
15	TRBV29-1	few	TRBD2	TRBJ2-1	TGCAGCGTTGAGTTCCCGGGACTAGCGCGCAATGAGCAGTTCTTC	CSVEFPGLARNEQFF
15	TRBV7-3	NA	TRBD1	TRBJ1-1	TGTGCCAGCAGCTCAAGCCGGGACAGGGCCACTGAAGCTTTCTTT	CASSSSRDRATEAFF
13	TRBV30	NA	TRBD2	TRBJ2-7	TGTGCCTGGAGGCCCCCGGCAGCGGGAATACAGTACTTC	CAWRPPAAGIQYF
14	TRBV7-9	NA	NA	TRBJ2-1	TGTGCCAGCAGCGACCGGGACGCTGACAATGAGCAGTTCTTC	CASSDRDADNEQFF
15	TRBV28	once	NA	TRBJ1-1	TGTGCCAGCAGTTTAGACGTCAGGGAAGGAACTGAAGCTTTCTTT	CASSLDVREGTEAFF
13	TRBV10-2	once	NA	TRBJ2-3	TGCGCCAGCACCACTAGGAGCACAGATACGCAGTATTTT	CASTTRSTDTQYF
16	TRBV6-6	NA	TRBD2	TRBJ2-1	TGTGCCAGCAGTTATTCGACTAGCGGGATTCCCAATGAGCAGTTCTTC	CASSYSTSGIPNEQFF
15	TRBV27	once	TRBD1	TRBJ1-1	TGTGCCAGCAGTTTAGGAACAGGGGGAGACACTGAAGCTTTCTTT	CASSLGTGGDTEAFF
15	TRBV5-6	NA	NA	TRBJ1-5	TGTGCCAGCAGCTTGTCAGGGGAGCGCAATCAGCCCCAGCATTTT	CASSLSGERNQPQHF
14	TRBV5-1	once	NA	TRBJ2-3	TGCGCCAGCAGCGGGGGGCAGACGAGGGATACGCAGTATTTT	CASSGGQTRDTQYF
14	TRBV19	few	NA	TRBJ1-5	TGTGCCAGTAGTATCCAGACAGGCAATCAGCCCCAGCATTTT	CASSIQTGNQPQHF
15	TRBV2	NA	NA	TRBJ2-3	TGTGCCAGCAGTTGGACTCCCGAGGGTCCAGATACGCAGTATTTT	CASSWTPEGPDTQYF